What follows are 5 T cell receptor beta chains derived from one specimen sequenced in a study of shared clonotypes between healthy human individuals. The assay was immunoSEQ multiplex PCR, and TCRdb's table has in-frame clones only and misses some. Here the sample spans hundreds of thousands of clones, almost 97% being singletons. The sequenced sample was naive CD4+ T cells sorted from blood. Stated subset: CD45RA+ positively selected. These receptors were taken from a woman in her 30s in good health.

This CDR3 reads CASSEVSGRLGEQYF. CDR3 in DNA: TGTGCCAGCAGTGAAGTGAGTGGACGGCTTGGGGAGCAGTACTTC. The V and J genes are TRBV6-1 and TRBJ2-7; D is ambiguous. Per germline, CDR1 MNHNS and CDR2 SASEGT. The ends were cut back, 1 base at V and 7 bases at J, with 17 bases in the middle. CDR3 length equals 15 residues.

This clone was recorded a few times. V usage is TRBV4-1 and J usage is TRBJ1-2, with a tentative D call TRBD1 (5 bases). From germline, CDR1 is MGHRA and CDR2 YSYEKL. With 4 bases removed from V and 1 base from J, the gap between germline ends came to 16 bases. This CDR3 has 16 amino acids. CDR3 DNA: TGCGCCAGCAGCCTCCATTGGGACGGAGGTAACTATGGCTACACCTTC. It is translated as CASSLHWDGGNYGYTF.

The rearrangement links TRBV5-1 to TRBJ1-4; no firm D call. The CDR3 covers 15 residues. The germline CDR1 and CDR2 sequences are SGHRS and YFSETQ. V dropped 4 bases and J dropped 8 bases, with 18 bases sitting between them. CDR3 in DNA: TGCGCCAGCAGCCTCATGGGGAGGTGGGAGGAAAAACTGTTTTTT. The encoded protein is CASSLMGRWEEKLFF.

V gene TRBV5-6 combines with J gene TRBJ2-1; D assignment may be TRBD1 or TRBD2 (5 bases each). Deletions cut 2 bases from V and 7 bases from J, with 7 bases between. This CDR3 contains 12 residues. The V gene's germline CDR1 is SGHDT and CDR2 YYEEEE. CDR3 in DNA: TGTGCCAGCAGCTTCTGGGGGAATGAGCAGTTCTTC. Encoded protein: CASSFWGNEQFF.

The chain has TRBV5-1 and TRBJ2-1; 10 bases align to TRBD2. Germline trimming cut 0 bases from V and 9 bases from J; bases unmatched to any gene: 6. Germline CDR1 reads SGHRS; CDR2 reads YFSETQ. The CDR3 extends over 15 amino acids. The CDR3 DNA sequence: TGCGCCAGCAGCTTGGGGCTAGCGGGAGAACGTGAGCAGTTCTTC. The encoded protein is CASSLGLAGEREQFF.